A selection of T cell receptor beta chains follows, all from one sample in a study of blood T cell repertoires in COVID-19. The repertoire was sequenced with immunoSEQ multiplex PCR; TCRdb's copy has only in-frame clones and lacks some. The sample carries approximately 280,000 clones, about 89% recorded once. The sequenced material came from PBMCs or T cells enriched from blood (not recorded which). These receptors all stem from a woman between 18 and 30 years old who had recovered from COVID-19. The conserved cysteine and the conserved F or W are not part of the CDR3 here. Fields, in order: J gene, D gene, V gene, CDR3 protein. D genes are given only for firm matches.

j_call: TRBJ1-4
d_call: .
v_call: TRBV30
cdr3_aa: AWSYGGGGKLF

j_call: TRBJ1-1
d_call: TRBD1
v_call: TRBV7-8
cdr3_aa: ASSPGTGGGYTEAF

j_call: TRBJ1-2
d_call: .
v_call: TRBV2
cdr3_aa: ASRNRDIYGYT

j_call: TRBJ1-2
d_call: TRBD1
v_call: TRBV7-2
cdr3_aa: ASSTQGARTPERGGYT

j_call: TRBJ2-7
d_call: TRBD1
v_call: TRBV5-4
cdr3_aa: ASSRGTGGGEQY

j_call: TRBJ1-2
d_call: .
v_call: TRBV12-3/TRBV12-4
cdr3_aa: ASSPRGGYGYT

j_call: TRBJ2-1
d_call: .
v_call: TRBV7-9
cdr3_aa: ASSPPGSSPNEQF

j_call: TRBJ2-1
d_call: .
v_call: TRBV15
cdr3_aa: ATSPDGGTLDEQF

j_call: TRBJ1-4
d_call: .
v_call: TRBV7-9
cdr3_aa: ASSLSSAGAGEKLF

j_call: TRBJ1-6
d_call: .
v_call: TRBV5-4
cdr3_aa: ASSLDRVSPLH

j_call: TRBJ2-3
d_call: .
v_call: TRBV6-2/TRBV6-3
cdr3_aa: ASSTLLQGEHRADTQY

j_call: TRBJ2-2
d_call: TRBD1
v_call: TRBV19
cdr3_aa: AIRGQGRNTGELF

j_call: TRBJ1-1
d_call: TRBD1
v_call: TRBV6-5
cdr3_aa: ASRSIDRATEAF

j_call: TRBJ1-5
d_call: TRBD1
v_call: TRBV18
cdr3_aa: ASSPGTGNQPQH

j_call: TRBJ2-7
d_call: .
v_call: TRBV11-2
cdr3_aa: ASSLNTGPVGAYEQY

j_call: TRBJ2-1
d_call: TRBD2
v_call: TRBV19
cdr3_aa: ASSIDSGVSYNEQF

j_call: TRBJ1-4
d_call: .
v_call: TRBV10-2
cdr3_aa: ASSPETTNEKLF

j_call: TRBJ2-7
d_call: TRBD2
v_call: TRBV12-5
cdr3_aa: ASGFRSGGYYEQY

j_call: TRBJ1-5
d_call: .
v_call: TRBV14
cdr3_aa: ASSQRLEGRQQLPHQPQH

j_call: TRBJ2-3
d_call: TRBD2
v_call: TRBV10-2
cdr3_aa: ASSEGGLAGEGTDTQY

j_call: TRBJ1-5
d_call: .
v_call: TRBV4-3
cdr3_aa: ASSQGVQLNQPQH

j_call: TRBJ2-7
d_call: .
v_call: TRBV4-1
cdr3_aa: ASSLRDSLAEQY

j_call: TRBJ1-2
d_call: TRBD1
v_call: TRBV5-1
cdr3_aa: ASSFTGDTLNQNYGYT

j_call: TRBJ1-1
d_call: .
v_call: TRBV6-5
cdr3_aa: ASSYARRAEAF

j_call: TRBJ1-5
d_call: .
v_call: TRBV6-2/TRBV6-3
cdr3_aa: ASSYHGRQLYSNQPQH

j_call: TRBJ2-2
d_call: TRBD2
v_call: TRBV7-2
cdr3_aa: ASSLGPGLGGTGELF

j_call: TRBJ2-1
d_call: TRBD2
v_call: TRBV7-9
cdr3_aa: ASSQETSTGQF

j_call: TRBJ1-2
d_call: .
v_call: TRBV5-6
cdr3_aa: ASSLVSPFSPGRYT

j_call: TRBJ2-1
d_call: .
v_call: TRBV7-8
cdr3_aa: ASSLGVSSNEQF

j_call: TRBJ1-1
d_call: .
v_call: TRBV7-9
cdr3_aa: ASSPRQNPRPDTEAF

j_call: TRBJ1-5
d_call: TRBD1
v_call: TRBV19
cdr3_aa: ASSYRGLQPQH

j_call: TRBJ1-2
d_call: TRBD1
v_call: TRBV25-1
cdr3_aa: ASRQGLNYGYT